One sample yielded the 31 T cell receptor beta chains listed below, sequenced in a study of T cells in Graves' hyperthyroidism and ophthalmopathy. RNA transcripts provided the source from which TCR beta CDR3 regions were amplified. The TCR CDR3 first-round RT-PCR relied on the HTBI primer set. Via MiXCR, TCRdb re-called the multiplex PCR reads, giving one row per CDR3 protein. This table holds roughly 180,000 distinct CDR3 sequences, about 17% found once. Material: blood. These receptors were obtained from a woman between 50 and 59 years old with Graves' hyperthyroidism.

This clonotype showed up many times. V gene TRBV29-1 combines with J gene TRBJ2-5, with TRBD2 matching 8 bases. The trim removed 6 bases at V and 5 bases at J, leaving 5 bases unmatched. Germline V CDR1 and CDR2: SQVTM, ANQGSEA. This CDR3 spans 12 amino acids. This CDR3 is CSVGGAPETQYF. CDR3 DNA: TGCAGCGTCGGGGGGGCGCCGGAGACCCAGTACTTC.

This clonotype came up many times. The chain employs TRBV7-9 and TRBJ1-2; D gene ambiguous. The germline V and J ends were trimmed by 2 bases and 5 bases, with 18 bases remaining between them. The CDR3 is 16 residues long. Germline assignment: CDR1 SEHNR and CDR2 FQNEAQ (reference sequence). CDR3 region: CASSLIQLQAIYGYTF. Here the CDR3 DNA reads TGTGCCAGCAGCTTAATTCAACTACAAGCTATATATGGCTACACCTTC.

There are many counts of this clonotype. The chain links TRBV6-2 or TRBV6-3 to TRBJ1-2; TRBD1 might be the D (6 bases). CDR1 MNHEY and CDR2 SVGEGT come from the germline V gene. V lost 7 bases and J lost 2, with 14 bases in between. The CDR3 runs 14 residues. The CDR3 region has the DNA TGTGCCAGCACCCTCCAGGGGTTCAACTATGGCTACACCTTC. This translates into CASTLQGFNYGYTF.

This clonotype was counted many times. J is TRBJ1-1 and V is TRBV27; TRBD1 matches 9 bases. The V and J ends lost 9 bases and 0 bases, in that order; junction bases with no gene match: 2. Germline V gives CDR1 MNHEY, CDR2 SMNVEV (reference sequence). The CDR3 length is 13 residues. This CDR3 reads CASNRGLNTEAFF. CDR3 nucleotides: TGTGCCAGTAACAGGGGGCTGAACACTGAAGCTTTCTTT.

This clonotype was seen many times. The rearrangement uses TRBV11-3 and TRBJ2-2; no reliable D call. CDR3 length: 16 residues. The germline V gene encodes CDR1 SGHNT and CDR2 YENEEA. Trimming took 4 bases from V and 2 from J, leaving 14 bases between them. Written as DNA, the CDR3 is TGTGCCAGCAGCTCTGGACGCACGGAAAACACCGGGGAGCTGTTTTTT. Translation gives CASSSGRTENTGELFF.

This clonotype has a count of ten or more. V gene TRBV5-6 combines with J gene TRBJ1-1; D is undetermined. Trimming left V 2 bases short and J 4 bases short, with 9 bases between. Germline loops: CDR1 SGHDT, CDR2 YYEEEE. The CDR3 consists of 13 residues. The CDR3 loop is CASSFGPGTEAFF. CDR3 coding DNA: TGTGCCAGCAGCTTCGGACCGGGCACTGAAGCTTTCTTT.

This clonotype occurred many times. This chain connects TRBV19 to TRBJ1-6; TRBD1 might be the D (6 bases). Per germline, CDR1 LNHDA and CDR2 SQIVND (reference sequence). Trimming stripped 4 bases from V and 10 bases from J, with 11 bases between. The CDR3 totals 13 residues. CDR3 sequence (DNA): TGTGCCAGTAGTACAACAGGGCAATCACCCCTCCACTTT. Its protein product is CASSTTGQSPLHF.

This chain links TRBV4-2 with TRBJ2-1; TRBD2 matches at 10 bases. This CDR3 spans 16 amino acids. Germline V CDR1 and CDR2: LGHNA, YNFKEQ. With 2 bases clipped from V and 8 bases from J, the junction kept 9 bases outside the gene matches. Here the CDR3 reads CASSQSGRGGPDEQFF. CDR3 DNA sequence: TGTGCCAGCAGCCAAAGCGGGAGGGGGGGGCCGGATGAGCAGTTCTTC.

This clonotype has at least ten counts. The J gene is TRBJ2-5, the V gene TRBV6-1; 8 bases map to TRBD2. The CDR3 has 14 residues. CDR1 is MNHNS and CDR2 is SASEGT in the germline V gene. J lost 4 bases, V lost 5 bases, and 6 bases had no gene match. The CDR3 bases are TGTGCCAGCAGTTACGGGGGGGGTCGAGAGACCCAGTACTTC. Amino acids: CASSYGGGRETQYF.

The V call is TRBV5-1, the J call TRBJ1-6; TRBD1 is a possible D gene (5 bases). V lost 4 bases to trimming and J lost 0 bases, with 14 bases between them. CDR3 length equals 17 residues. Germline loops: CDR1 SGHRS, CDR2 YFSETQ. The CDR3: CASSRNRRSSYNSPLHF. CDR3 sequence (DNA): TGCGCCAGCAGCCGAAACAGGAGAAGCTCCTATAATTCACCCCTCCACTTT.

This clonotype has a handful of counts. This chain links TRBV20-1 with TRBJ1-6; 10 nucleotides match TRBD1. This CDR3 has 14 amino acids. Germline trimming cut 4 bases from V and 9 bases from J; bases unmatched to any gene: 6. CDR1 is DFQATT, CDR2 SNEGSKA, per germline (reference sequence). CDR3 nucleotide sequence: TGCAGTGCTAACCCCGGGACAGGGGTTTCACCCCTCCACTTT. Translating it yields CSANPGTGVSPLHF.

This clonotype occurred many times. The J gene is TRBJ2-5, the V gene TRBV18; D is unresolved. This CDR3 is built from 12 residues. With 2 bases removed from V and 4 bases from J, the gap between germline ends came to 5 bases. From germline, CDR1 is KGHSH and CDR2 LQKENI. CDR3 DNA sequence: TGTGCCAGCTCACCAGGGCGAGAGACCCAGTACTTC. This gives the protein CASSPGRETQYF.

This clonotype was seen only a few times. The V gene is TRBV9, the J gene TRBJ1-3; no firm D call. Looked up from germline, CDR1 is SGDLS and CDR2 is YYNGEE. The CDR3 runs to 15 residues. Trimming shortened V by 0 bases and J by 4 bases, and 11 bases separated the two germline ends. The chain's CDR3 is CASSVEEGKGNTIYF. DNA of the CDR3: TGTGCCAGCAGCGTAGAAGAGGGAAAAGGAAACACCATATATTTT. The full variable domain, in which reference TRBV9 and TRBJ1-3 provide the parts outside the CDR3, is DSGVTQTPKHLITATGQRVTLRCSPRSGDLSVYWYQQSLDQGLQFLIQYYNGEERAKGNILERFSAQQFPDLHSELNLSSLELGDSALYFCASSVEEGKGNTIYFGEGSWLTVV.

This clonotype has at least ten counts. This chain connects TRBV7-9 to TRBJ2-1, with no clear D. V gave up 0 bases and J gave up 8 bases, with 8 bases separating them. This CDR3 spans 13 amino acids. Germline V gene lookup returns CDR1 SEHNR and CDR2 FQNEAQ (reference sequence). As DNA, the CDR3 is TGTGCCAGCAGCTTAGCGCGGAAGTATGAGCAGTTCTTC. Residues: CASSLARKYEQFF.

This clonotype was observed many times. For the CDR3, the DNA is TGTGCCAGCAGCCCGCAGGAGCAGGGAGTTTCCGAAAACATTCAGTACTTC. Its translation is CASSPQEQGVSENIQYF. J is TRBJ2-4 and V is TRBV7-2; D is tentatively TRBD1 or TRBD2 (5 bases each). V was clipped by 5 bases and J by 5 bases, with 22 bases between them. Germline lookup yields CDR1 SGHTA and CDR2 FQGNSA. The CDR3 length is 17 residues.

The chain combines TRBV20-1 with TRBJ2-5; no clear D gene. This CDR3 spans 10 amino acids. Trimming stripped 7 bases from V and 4 bases from J, with 7 bases between. CDR1 DFQATT and CDR2 SNEGSKA come from the germline V gene (reference sequence). The chain's CDR3 is CSDPRETQYF. The DNA of the CDR3 is TGCAGTGACCCCCGAGAGACCCAGTACTTC.

The sample holds many counts of this clonotype. The chain recombines TRBV2 with TRBJ1-6, with a possible D match to TRBD1 (5 bases). The CDR3 length is 14 residues. Between the trimmed V and J ends, which lost 2 bases and 7 bases, there was a span of 9 bases. The germline CDR1 and CDR2 sequences are SNHLY and FYNNEI. Here the CDR3 DNA reads TGTGCCAGCAGTGAACAGGGTGGCAATTCACCCCTCCACTTT. Encoded protein: CASSEQGGNSPLHF.

This clonotype has a count of ten or more. CDR3 bases: TGTGCCAGTAGTATAACGTCCAATGAGCAGTTCTTC. It codes for CASSITSNEQFF. The rearrangement uses TRBV19 and TRBJ2-1; D unclear. V shed 2 bases and J shed 6 bases, with 5 bases lying between them. Germline V gives CDR1 LNHDA, CDR2 SQIVND (reference sequence). The CDR3 is made up of 12 amino acids. Based on the CDR3 plus reference TRBV19 and TRBJ2-1, the full variable domain is DGGITQSPKYLFRKEGQNVTLSCEQNLNHDAMYWYRQDPGQGLRLIYYSQIVNDFQKGDIAEGYSVSREKKESFPLTVTSAQKNPTAFYLCASSITSNEQFFGPGTRLTVL.

This clonotype was detected only a few times. The rearrangement links TRBV7-9 to TRBJ2-7; the D is unclear. The CDR3 totals 12 residues. Trimming shortened V by 4 bases and J by 4 bases, and 8 bases separated the two germline ends. Germline V CDR1 and CDR2: SEHNR, FQNEAQ (reference sequence). The CDR3, as DNA: TGTGCCAGCAGCTCCCATGGGTACGAGCAGTACTTC. Protein sequence: CASSSHGYEQYF.

The V and J genes are TRBV11-2 and TRBJ2-3; D is undetermined. Trimming cost V 3 bases and J 3 bases, with 13 bases left between them. CDR3 length: 15 residues. The germline V gene encodes CDR1 SGHAT and CDR2 FQNNGV. CDR3 sequence: CASSFLGYGTDTQYF. Written as DNA, the CDR3 is TGTGCCAGCAGCTTCCTCGGATACGGTACAGATACGCAGTATTTT.

The gene calls are TRBV7-9 and TRBJ2-5; D possibly corresponds to TRBD1 (6 bases). The germline gives CDR1 SEHNR, CDR2 FQNEAQ (reference sequence). With 5 bases removed from V and 0 bases from J, the gap between germline ends came to 10 bases. The CDR3 runs to 14 residues. CDR3 amino acids: CASSRGQHQETQYF. CDR3 in DNA: TGTGCCAGCAGCCGCGGACAGCACCAAGAGACCCAGTACTTC.

This clonotype was counted many times. The V call is TRBV18, the J call TRBJ1-2, with 11 bases aligning to TRBD1. The CDR3 spans 15 residues. Trimming cost V 8 bases and J 4 bases; bases outside gene matches: 9. Germline V CDR1 and CDR2: KGHSH, LQKENI. The CDR3 region is CASSPGQGAVYGYTF. The CDR3 nucleotides read TGTGCCAGCAGTCCCGGACAGGGGGCGGTCTATGGCTACACCTTC.

This clonotype came up many times. J is TRBJ2-2 and V is TRBV19; D gene uncertain. The CDR3 covers 12 residues. V dropped 9 bases and J dropped 5 bases, with 10 bases sitting between them. Germline CDR1 reads LNHDA; CDR2 reads SQIVND (reference sequence). CDR3 loop: CASLLQTGELFF. The CDR3 DNA follows: TGTGCCAGCCTCCTTCAAACCGGGGAGCTGTTTTTT.

This clonotype came up many times. The chain recombines TRBV27 with TRBJ1-2; the D gene is possibly TRBD1 (5 bases). Trimming removed 3 bases at V and 4 bases at J, with 12 bases between. Germline values: CDR1 MNHEY, CDR2 SMNVEV (reference sequence). The CDR3 totals 14 residues. In nucleotides, the CDR3 is TGTGCCAGCAGTTTGGCAGGGAGGGGCTATGGCTACACCTTC. Translating it yields CASSLAGRGYGYTF.

The J gene is TRBJ2-5, the V gene TRBV27; TRBD2 matches 8 bases. The CDR3 sequence is 16 residues long. The germline gives CDR1 MNHEY, CDR2 SMNVEV (reference sequence). The J segment lost 3 bases and the V segment lost 2 bases, leaving 8 bases of the junction unmatched. CDR3 nucleotide sequence: TGTGCCAGCAGTTTAGGGGGTAGCGGGATCAAAGAGACCCAGTACTTC. Translating it yields CASSLGGSGIKETQYF.

The V and J genes are TRBV7-9 and TRBJ2-1; tentatively, D is TRBD2 (7 bases). The CDR3 runs 14 residues. CDR1 SEHNR and CDR2 FQNEAQ come from the germline V gene (reference sequence). The V gene lost 0 bases and the J gene lost 12 bases, with 15 bases spanning the gap. The CDR3 is CASSLAGGPVRQFF. The CDR3 nucleotides read TGTGCCAGCAGCTTAGCGGGGGGGCCGGTTCGGCAGTTCTTC. Full variable domain (outside the CDR3, taken from reference TRBV7-9 and TRBJ2-1): DTGVSQNPRHKITKRGQNVTFRCDPISEHNRLYWYRQTLGQGPEFLTYFQNEAQLEKSRLLSDRFSAERPKGSFSTLEIQRTEQGDSAMYLCASSLAGGPVRQFFGPGTRLTVL.

There are many counts of this clonotype. The chain carries TRBV6-1 and TRBJ2-7; tentatively, D is TRBD1 (6 bases). The length of the CDR3 is 15 residues. CDR1 and CDR2 from the germline V gene are MNHNS and SASEGT. V was pared by 5 bases and J by 5 bases, with 19 bases between. CDR3 bases: TGTGCCAGCAGTACTACCGGAACAGGGAACCACGAGCAGTACTTC. This encodes CASSTTGTGNHEQYF.

This clonotype was counted ten times or more. The CDR3 sequence is CSVEFPGRAEAFF. The CDR3 nucleotides are TGCAGCGTTGAATTCCCAGGGAGGGCTGAAGCTTTCTTT. V gene TRBV29-1 combines with J gene TRBJ1-1; perhaps TRBD1 as D (5 bases). V was cut by 2 bases and J by 6 bases, with 13 bases left in between. This CDR3 is built from 13 residues. Germline CDR1 SQVTM, CDR2 ANQGSEA.

In this sample, this clonotype turned up many times. The CDR3 coding sequence is TGCAGCGCGACACAGGGACTCTACGAGCAGTACTTC. It yields the protein CSATQGLYEQYF. This rearrangement joins TRBV29-1 to TRBJ2-7; D possibly matches TRBD1 or TRBD2 (6 bases each). Germline V gives CDR1 SQVTM, CDR2 ANQGSEA. The CDR3 is made up of 12 amino acids. Trimming stripped 7 bases from V and 3 bases from J, with 13 bases between.

Ten or more counts support this clonotype. The V and J genes are TRBV7-8 and TRBJ1-2; D is possibly TRBD1 (5 bases). The CDR3 runs to 12 residues. V was shortened by 3 bases and J by 10 bases, with 12 bases between the two germline ends. Germline V gene lookup returns CDR1 SGHVS and CDR2 FQNEAQ. DNA for the CDR3: TGTGCCAGCAGCTTGGTAACGGGGGACTACACCTTC. Translating gives CASSLVTGDYTF.

In this sample, this clonotype turned up many times. The rearrangement joins TRBV28 to TRBJ2-2, with D maybe TRBD2 (6 bases). V shed 3 bases and J shed 1 base, with 9 bases lying between them. The CDR3 sequence is 15 residues long. Germline values: CDR1 MDHEN, CDR2 SYDVKM. DNA for the CDR3: TGTGCCAGCAGTTTGGAGGGTTTGAACACCGGGGAGCTGTTTTTT. Residues: CASSLEGLNTGELFF.